These T cell receptor beta chains were read from a single sample in a study of T cells of healthy individuals. Via MiXCR, TCRdb re-called the 5' RACE reads, giving one row per CDR3 protein. The sample consists of nearly 100,000 distinct CDR3 sequences, roughly 15% of them appearing once. The receptors shown here come from a human donor in good health. Both conserved end residues are part of each CDR3. Fields, in order: D gene, J gene, clone size, V gene, CDR3 protein, CDR3 DNA. A D gene is named only where the DNA matches it firmly. Only part of the rows carry a size: once, few, many, or a class if the clone is expanded.

D: -; J: TRBJ2-3; size: few; V: TRBV4-1; CDR3: CASSQAPPDTQYF; DNA: TGCGCCAGCAGCCAAGCTCCCCCAGATACGCAGTATTTT
D: -; J: TRBJ1-1; size: few; V: TRBV6-7; CDR3: CASTQLPPPGQRNTEAFF; DNA: TGTGCCAGCACCCAGTTACCCCCACCGGGACAAAGGAACACTGAAGCTTTCTTT
D: -; J: TRBJ1-3; size: many; V: TRBV29-1; CDR3: CSVGGSISGNTIYF; DNA: TGCAGCGTTGGGGGCAGTATTTCTGGAAACACCATATATTTT
D: -; J: TRBJ1-4; size: few; V: TRBV28; CDR3: CASSYRAEEKLFF; DNA: TGTGCCAGCAGTTACAGGGCAGAGGAAAAACTGTTTTTT
D: -; J: TRBJ2-3; size: many; V: TRBV9; CDR3: CASSVVAGWTDTQYF; DNA: TGTGCCAGCAGCGTAGTTGCAGGGTGGACAGATACGCAGTATTTT
D: -; J: TRBJ2-1; size: few; V: TRBV7-9; CDR3: CASSWINYNEQFF; DNA: TGTGCCAGCAGCTGGATAAATTACAATGAGCAGTTCTTC
D: TRBD1; J: TRBJ2-2; size: few; V: TRBV6-6; CDR3: CASSWGQGDTGELFF; DNA: TGTGCCAGCAGTTGGGGACAGGGGGATACCGGGGAGCTGTTTTTT
D: -; J: TRBJ1-1; size: few; V: TRBV30; CDR3: CAWTPQGSSAFF; DNA: TGTGCCTGGACCCCCCAGGGGTCTTCAGCTTTCTTT
D: -; J: TRBJ1-2; size: many; V: TRBV15; CDR3: CATSSRRSYLGYTF; DNA: TGTGCCACCAGCTCCCGCAGGAGCTATCTCGGCTACACCTTC
D: -; J: TRBJ1-3; size: many; V: TRBV7-9; CDR3: CASSLVVGNTIYF; DNA: TGTGCCAGCAGCTTAGTTGTTGGAAACACCATATATTTT
D: TRBD1; J: TRBJ1-2; size: few; V: TRBV20-1; CDR3: CSARAPPPQGAIYGYTF; DNA: TGCAGTGCCCGCGCCCCCCCCCCACAGGGGGCAATCTATGGCTACACCTTC
D: TRBD1; J: TRBJ1-4; size: few; V: TRBV12-3/TRBV12-4; CDR3: CASSFRGTANEKLFF; DNA: TGTGCCAGCAGTTTTCGGGGGACAGCTAATGAAAAACTGTTTTTT
D: -; J: TRBJ2-1; size: few; V: TRBV4-3; CDR3: CASSQAGVYNEQFF; DNA: TGCGCCAGCAGCCAAGCGGGAGTCTACAATGAGCAGTTCTTC
D: -; J: TRBJ2-3; size: many; V: TRBV5-6; CDR3: CASSLNPTSTDTQYF; DNA: TGTGCCAGCAGCTTGAATCCTACTAGCACAGATACGCAGTATTTT
D: -; J: TRBJ2-5; size: few; V: TRBV28; CDR3: CASSLHPRDQETQYF; DNA: TGTGCCAGCAGCCTCCACCCACGGGATCAAGAGACCCAGTACTTC
D: -; J: TRBJ2-1; size: many; V: TRBV7-2; CDR3: CASSPGHNNEQFF; DNA: TGTGCCAGCAGCCCTGGACACAACAATGAGCAGTTCTTC
D: TRBD2; J: TRBJ2-1; size: -; V: TRBV29-1; CDR3: CSVRKSSGRAGGEQFF; DNA: TGCAGCGTCAGAAAATCGAGCGGGAGGGCCGGAGGTGAGCAGTTCTTC
D: -; J: TRBJ2-7; size: many; V: TRBV27; CDR3: CASSLGFSYEQYF; DNA: TGTGCCAGCAGTTTAGGGTTTTCCTACGAGCAGTACTTC
D: TRBD1; J: TRBJ1-2; size: -; V: TRBV30; CDR3: CACPPRGQVNGYTF; DNA: TGTGCCTGTCCCCCTCGGGGACAGGTTAATGGCTACACCTTC
D: -; J: TRBJ1-1; size: many; V: TRBV20-1; CDR3: CSARDAQINTEAFF; DNA: TGCAGTGCTAGAGATGCCCAGATAAACACTGAAGCTTTCTTT
D: -; J: TRBJ1-4; size: -; V: TRBV20-1; CDR3: CSARDRRTNEKLFF; DNA: TGCAGTGCTAGAGATAGAAGAACTAATGAAAAACTGTTTTTT
D: TRBD2; J: TRBJ2-3; size: many; V: TRBV7-8; CDR3: CASSITSGGVWDTQYF; DNA: TGTGCCAGCAGCATAACAAGCGGGGGGGTCTGGGATACGCAGTATTTT
D: TRBD2; J: TRBJ2-3; size: many; V: TRBV10-3; CDR3: CAISGGTSSTDTQYF; DNA: TGTGCCATCAGTGGAGGGACTAGCTCCACAGATACGCAGTATTTT
D: -; J: TRBJ2-5; size: few; V: TRBV7-9; CDR3: CASSLSRWGQETQYF; DNA: TGTGCCAGCAGCTTAAGTCGCTGGGGCCAAGAGACCCAGTACTTC
D: -; J: TRBJ2-5; size: -; V: TRBV6-5; CDR3: CASSSFTGLEETQYF; DNA: TGTGCCAGCAGCAGTTTTACTGGACTGGAAGAGACCCAGTACTTC
D: TRBD2; J: TRBJ2-3; size: few; V: TRBV2; CDR3: CASSQGLAGASGDTQYF; DNA: TGTGCCAGCAGTCAGGGACTAGCTGGGGCAAGTGGAGATACGCAGTATTTT
D: TRBD1; J: TRBJ1-5; size: few; V: TRBV2; CDR3: CASSGTGREPQHF; DNA: TGTGCCAGCAGTGGGACAGGGCGGGAGCCCCAGCATTTT
D: TRBD1; J: TRBJ1-6; size: few; V: TRBV20-1; CDR3: CSASPGTGAYNSPLHF; DNA: TGCAGTGCTAGCCCCGGGACAGGGGCCTATAATTCACCCCTCCACTTT
D: -; J: TRBJ2-3; size: many; V: TRBV2; CDR3: CASSEGQDTQYF; DNA: TGTGCCAGTTCGGAGGGGCAAGATACGCAGTATTTT
D: TRBD1; J: TRBJ2-5; size: many; V: TRBV7-9; CDR3: CASSLGSGTGARETQYF; DNA: TGTGCCAGCAGCTTAGGCTCCGGGACAGGGGCGCGAGAGACCCAGTACTTC
D: -; J: TRBJ2-5; size: many; V: TRBV24-1; CDR3: CATSDGRDQETQYF; DNA: TGTGCCACCAGTGATGGGCGGGACCAAGAGACCCAGTACTTC
D: -; J: TRBJ1-2; size: -; V: TRBV20-1; CDR3: CSASSGQSRYTF; DNA: TGCAGTGCTAGTTCCGGACAGAGCCGCTACACCTTC
D: TRBD1; J: TRBJ2-3; size: -; V: TRBV4-2; CDR3: CASSHGTIGTEHTDTQYF; DNA: TGTGCCAGCAGCCACGGTACTATAGGGACAGAGCACACAGATACGCAGTATTTT
D: -; J: TRBJ2-2; size: few; V: TRBV5-1; CDR3: CASRGSDTGELFF; DNA: TGCGCCAGCAGGGGAAGCGACACCGGGGAGCTGTTTTTT
D: -; J: TRBJ1-4; size: many; V: TRBV7-8; CDR3: CASRQNEKLFF; DNA: TGTGCCAGCAGACAAAATGAAAAACTGTTTTTT
D: -; J: TRBJ1-1; size: many; V: TRBV19; CDR3: CASTIPGAAEAFF; DNA: TGTGCCAGTACCATACCGGGAGCCGCTGAAGCTTTCTTT
D: -; J: TRBJ2-7; size: few; V: TRBV5-1; CDR3: CARDSALYLCASSLYYEQYF; DNA: -
D: TRBD2; J: TRBJ2-5; size: -; V: TRBV6-6; CDR3: CASSPRLAGGQETQYF; DNA: TGTGCCAGCAGCCCCCGGCTAGCGGGGGGCCAAGAGACCCAGTACTTC
D: -; J: TRBJ1-1; size: -; V: TRBV7-8; CDR3: CASSLGRGGGVNTEAFF; DNA: TGTGCCAGCAGCTTAGGGAGGGGAGGAGGGGTGAACACTGAAGCTTTCTTT
D: TRBD2; J: TRBJ2-1; size: many; V: TRBV4-3; CDR3: CASSQGLATVNEQFF; DNA: TGCGCCAGCAGCCAAGGACTAGCCACGGTCAATGAGCAGTTCTTC
D: -; J: TRBJ1-1; size: few; V: TRBV5-1; CDR3: CASSIKQGNTEAFF; DNA: TGCGCCAGCAGCATAAAACAGGGGAACACTGAAGCTTTCTTT
D: -; J: TRBJ2-3; size: few; V: TRBV6-4; CDR3: CASKVNYRTDTQYF; DNA: TGTGCCAGCAAAGTGAACTACCGCACAGATACGCAGTATTTT
D: -; J: TRBJ1-5; size: many; V: TRBV12-3/TRBV12-4; CDR3: CASSLGQINQPQHF; DNA: TGTGCCAGCAGTTTAGGACAGATAAATCAGCCCCAGCATTTT
D: -; J: TRBJ2-7; size: few; V: TRBV11-3; CDR3: CASSLPFGGTEQYF; DNA: TGTGCCAGCAGCCTACCCTTTGGGGGGACCGAGCAGTACTTC
D: -; J: TRBJ1-1; size: many; V: TRBV7-9; CDR3: CASWGGDTEAFF; DNA: TGTGCGAGTTGGGGGGGCGACACTGAAGCTTTCTTT
D: -; J: TRBJ2-5; size: many; V: TRBV29-1; CDR3: CSVDFFETQYF; DNA: TGCAGCGTTGATTTCTTCGAGACCCAGTACTTC
D: -; J: TRBJ2-7; size: few; V: TRBV9; CDR3: CASSVEPQDTYEQYF; DNA: TGTGCCAGCAGCGTAGAGCCCCAAGACACCTACGAGCAGTACTTC
D: TRBD1; J: TRBJ1-4; size: many; V: TRBV25-1; CDR3: CASAVGQGREKLFF; DNA: TGTGCCAGCGCGGTAGGACAGGGGAGGGAAAAACTGTTTTTT
D: -; J: TRBJ2-6; size: -; V: TRBV28; CDR3: CASKSGANVLTF; DNA: TGTGCCAGCAAGTCTGGGGCCAACGTCCTGACTTTC
D: TRBD1; J: TRBJ1-5; size: -; V: TRBV19; CDR3: CASSLQGVDSQPQHF; DNA: TGTGCCAGTAGTTTACAGGGGGTGGACTCTCAGCCCCAGCATTTT
D: -; J: TRBJ2-7; size: -; V: TRBV21-1; CDR3: CASSAPPVGGPLNPYEQYF; DNA: TGTGCCAGCAGCGCTCCCCCAGTGGGGGGCCCACTTAACCCCTACGAGCAGTACTTC
D: TRBD1; J: TRBJ2-5; size: few; V: TRBV28; CDR3: CASKGQGSETQYF; DNA: TGTGCCAGCAAGGGACAGGGTTCGGAGACCCAGTACTTC
D: -; J: TRBJ1-2; size: few; V: TRBV20-1; CDR3: CSARPGVAEGYTF; DNA: TGCAGTGCTCGGCCGGGGGTCGCGGAGGGCTACACCTTC